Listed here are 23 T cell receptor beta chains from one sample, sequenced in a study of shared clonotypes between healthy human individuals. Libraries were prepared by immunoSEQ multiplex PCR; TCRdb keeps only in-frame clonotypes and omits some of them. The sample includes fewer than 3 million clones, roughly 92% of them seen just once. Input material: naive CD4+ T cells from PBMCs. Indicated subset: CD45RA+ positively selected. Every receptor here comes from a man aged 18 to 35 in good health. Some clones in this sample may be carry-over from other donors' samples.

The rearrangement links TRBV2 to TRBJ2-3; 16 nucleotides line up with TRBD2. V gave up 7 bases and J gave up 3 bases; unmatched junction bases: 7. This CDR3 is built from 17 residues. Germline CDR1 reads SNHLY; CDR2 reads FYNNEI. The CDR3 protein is CASTGTSGRAKTDTQYF. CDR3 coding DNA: TGTGCCAGCACCGGGACTAGCGGGAGGGCCAAGACAGATACGCAGTATTTT.

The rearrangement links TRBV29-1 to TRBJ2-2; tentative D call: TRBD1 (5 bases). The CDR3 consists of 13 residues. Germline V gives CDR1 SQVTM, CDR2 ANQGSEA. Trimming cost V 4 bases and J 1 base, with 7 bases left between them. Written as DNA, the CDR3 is TGCAGCGTTGGACAGAGGAACACCGGGGAGCTGTTTTTT. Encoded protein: CSVGQRNTGELFF.

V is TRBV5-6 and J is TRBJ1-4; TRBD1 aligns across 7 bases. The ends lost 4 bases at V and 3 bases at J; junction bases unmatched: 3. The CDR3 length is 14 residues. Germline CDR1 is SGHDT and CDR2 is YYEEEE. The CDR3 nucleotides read TGTGCCAGCAGCCGGGGACAGTCTAATGAAAAACTGTTTTTT. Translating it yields CASSRGQSNEKLFF.

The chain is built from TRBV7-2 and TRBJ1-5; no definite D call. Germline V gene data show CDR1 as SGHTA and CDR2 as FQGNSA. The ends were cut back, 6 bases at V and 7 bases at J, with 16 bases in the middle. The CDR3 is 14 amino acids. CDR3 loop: CASSQRGAAQPQHF. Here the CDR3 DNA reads TGTGCCAGCAGTCAGAGAGGTGCGGCCCAGCCCCAGCATTTT.

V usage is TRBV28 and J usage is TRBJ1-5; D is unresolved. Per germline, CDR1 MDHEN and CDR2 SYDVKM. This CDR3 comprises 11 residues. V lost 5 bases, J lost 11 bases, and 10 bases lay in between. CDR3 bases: TGTGCCAGCAGTGATGGAAGGGCCCAGCATTTT. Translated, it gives CASSDGRAQHF.

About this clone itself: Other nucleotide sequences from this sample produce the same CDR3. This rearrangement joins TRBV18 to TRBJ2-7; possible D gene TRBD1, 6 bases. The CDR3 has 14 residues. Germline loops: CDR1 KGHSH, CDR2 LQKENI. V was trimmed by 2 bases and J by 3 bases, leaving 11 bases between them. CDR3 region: CASSPTGKDYEQYF. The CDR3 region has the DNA TGTGCCAGCTCACCAACAGGGAAAGACTACGAGCAGTACTTC.

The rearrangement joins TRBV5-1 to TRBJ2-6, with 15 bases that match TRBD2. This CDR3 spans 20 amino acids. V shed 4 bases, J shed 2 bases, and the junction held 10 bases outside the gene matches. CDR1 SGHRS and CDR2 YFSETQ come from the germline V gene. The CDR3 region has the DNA TGCGCCAGCAGCCCCGGACTAGCGGGAGGGCCACCAGCTGGGGCCAACGTCCTGACTTTC. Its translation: CASSPGLAGGPPAGANVLTF.

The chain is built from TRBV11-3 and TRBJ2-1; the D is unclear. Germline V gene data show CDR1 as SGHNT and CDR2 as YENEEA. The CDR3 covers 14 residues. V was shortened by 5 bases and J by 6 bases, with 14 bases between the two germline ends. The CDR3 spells CASSPGRLSNEQFF. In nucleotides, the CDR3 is TGTGCCAGCAGCCCCGGAAGGTTGAGCAATGAGCAGTTCTTC.

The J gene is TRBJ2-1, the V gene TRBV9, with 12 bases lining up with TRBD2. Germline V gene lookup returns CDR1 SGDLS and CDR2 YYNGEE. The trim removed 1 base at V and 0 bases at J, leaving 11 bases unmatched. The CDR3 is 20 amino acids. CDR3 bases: TGTGCCAGCAGCGTATCTACCCTGACTAGCGGGAGCCCCTCCTACAATGAGCAGTTCTTC. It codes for CASSVSTLTSGSPSYNEQFF.

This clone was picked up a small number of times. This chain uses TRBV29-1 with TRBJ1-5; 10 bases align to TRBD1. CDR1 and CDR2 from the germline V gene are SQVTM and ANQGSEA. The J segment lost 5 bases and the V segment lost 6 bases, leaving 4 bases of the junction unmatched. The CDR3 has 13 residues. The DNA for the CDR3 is TGCAGCGTCGCCGGGACAGGGGATCAGCCCCAGCATTTT. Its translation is CSVAGTGDQPQHF.

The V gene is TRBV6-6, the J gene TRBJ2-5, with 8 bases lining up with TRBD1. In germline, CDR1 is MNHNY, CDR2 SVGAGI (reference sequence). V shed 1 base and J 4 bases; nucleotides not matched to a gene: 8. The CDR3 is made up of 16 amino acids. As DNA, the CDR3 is TGTGCCAGCAGTTACTACGGGACAGGCGGTGGAGAGACCCAGTACTTC. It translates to CASSYYGTGGGETQYF.

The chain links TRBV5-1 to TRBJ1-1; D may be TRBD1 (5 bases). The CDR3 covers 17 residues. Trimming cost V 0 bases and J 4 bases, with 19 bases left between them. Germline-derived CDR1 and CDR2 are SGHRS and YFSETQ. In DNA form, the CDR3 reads TGCGCCAGCAGCTTGGGAGAGGGGCCGGGGTATGGCACTGAAGCTTTCTTT. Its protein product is CASSLGEGPGYGTEAFF.

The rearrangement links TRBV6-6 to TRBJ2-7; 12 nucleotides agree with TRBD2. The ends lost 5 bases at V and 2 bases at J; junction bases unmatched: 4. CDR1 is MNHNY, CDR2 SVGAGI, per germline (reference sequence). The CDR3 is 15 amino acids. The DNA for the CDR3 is TGTGCCAGCAGTGGCAGGACTAGCGGGACCTACGAGCAGTACTTC. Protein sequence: CASSGRTSGTYEQYF.

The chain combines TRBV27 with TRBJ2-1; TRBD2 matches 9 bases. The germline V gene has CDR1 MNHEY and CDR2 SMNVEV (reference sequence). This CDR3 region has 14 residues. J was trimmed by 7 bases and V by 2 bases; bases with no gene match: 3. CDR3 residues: CASSLGGGGNEQFF. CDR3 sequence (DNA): TGTGCCAGCAGTTTAGGCGGGGGGGGAAATGAGCAGTTCTTC.

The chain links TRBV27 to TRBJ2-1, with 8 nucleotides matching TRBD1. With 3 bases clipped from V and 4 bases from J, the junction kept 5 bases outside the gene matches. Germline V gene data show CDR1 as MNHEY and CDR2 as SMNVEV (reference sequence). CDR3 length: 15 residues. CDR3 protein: CASSLTGVLYNEQFF. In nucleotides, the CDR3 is TGTGCCAGCAGTTTGACAGGGGTCCTTTACAATGAGCAGTTCTTC.

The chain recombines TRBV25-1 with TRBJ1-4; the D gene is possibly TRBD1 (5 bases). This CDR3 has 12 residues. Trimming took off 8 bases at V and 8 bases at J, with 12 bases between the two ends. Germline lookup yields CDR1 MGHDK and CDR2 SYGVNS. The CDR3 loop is CASRGVWEKLFF. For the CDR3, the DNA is TGTGCCAGCCGAGGGGTTTGGGAAAAACTGTTTTTT. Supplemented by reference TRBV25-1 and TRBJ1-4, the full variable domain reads EADIYQTPRYLVIGTGKKITLECSQTMGHDKMYWYQQDPGMELHLIHYSYGVNSTEKGDLSSESTVSRIRTEHFPLTLESARPSHTSQYLCASRGVWEKLFFGSGTQLSVL.

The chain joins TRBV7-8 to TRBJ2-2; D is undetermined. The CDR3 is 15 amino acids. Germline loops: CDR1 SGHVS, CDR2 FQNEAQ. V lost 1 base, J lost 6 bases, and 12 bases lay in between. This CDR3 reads CASSLEGKGSGELFF. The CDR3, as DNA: TGTGCCAGCAGCTTAGAGGGCAAGGGATCCGGGGAGCTGTTTTTT.

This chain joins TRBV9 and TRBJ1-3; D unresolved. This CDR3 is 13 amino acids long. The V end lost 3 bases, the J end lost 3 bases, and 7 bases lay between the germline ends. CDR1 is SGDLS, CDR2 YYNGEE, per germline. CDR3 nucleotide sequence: TGTGCCAGCAGCGCGGGAATTGGAAACACCATATATTTT. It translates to CASSAGIGNTIYF.

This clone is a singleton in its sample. The CDR3 protein is CAWSSAQGLHGGEQFF. The CDR3 DNA follows: TGTGCCTGGAGCTCTGCCCAGGGCCTCCATGGCGGTGAGCAGTTCTTC. The V and J genes are TRBV30 and TRBJ2-1; a possible D gene is TRBD1 (5 bases). V dropped 3 bases and J dropped 9 bases, with 24 bases sitting between them. Germline CDR1 and CDR2: GTSNPN and SVGIG (reference sequence). The CDR3 length is 16 residues.

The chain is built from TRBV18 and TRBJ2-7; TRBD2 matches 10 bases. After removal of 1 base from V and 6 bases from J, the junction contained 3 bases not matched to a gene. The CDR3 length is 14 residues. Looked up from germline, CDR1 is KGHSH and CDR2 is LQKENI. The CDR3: CASSPQGLAFEQYF. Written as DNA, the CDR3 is TGTGCCAGCTCACCACAGGGACTAGCGTTCGAGCAGTACTTC.

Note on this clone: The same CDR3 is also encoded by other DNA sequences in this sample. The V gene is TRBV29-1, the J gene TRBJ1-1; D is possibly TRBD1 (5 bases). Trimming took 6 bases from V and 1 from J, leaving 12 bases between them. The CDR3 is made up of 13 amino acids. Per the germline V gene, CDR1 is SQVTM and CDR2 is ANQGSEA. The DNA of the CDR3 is TGCAGCGTGCGGGGGTTAGGGAACACTGAAGCTTTCTTT. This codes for CSVRGLGNTEAFF.

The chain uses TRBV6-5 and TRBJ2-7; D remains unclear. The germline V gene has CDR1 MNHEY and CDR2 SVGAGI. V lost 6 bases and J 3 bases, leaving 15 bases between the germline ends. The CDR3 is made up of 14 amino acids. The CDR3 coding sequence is TGTGCCAGCAGGAGAACAGCATCAAACTACGAGCAGTACTTC. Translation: CASRRTASNYEQYF.

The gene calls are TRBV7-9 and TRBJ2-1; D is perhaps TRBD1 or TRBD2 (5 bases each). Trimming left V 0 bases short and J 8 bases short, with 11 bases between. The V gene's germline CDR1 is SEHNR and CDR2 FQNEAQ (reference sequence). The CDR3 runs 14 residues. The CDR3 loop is CASSLARLGDEQFF. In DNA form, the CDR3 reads TGTGCCAGCAGCTTAGCGAGGCTGGGGGATGAGCAGTTCTTC.